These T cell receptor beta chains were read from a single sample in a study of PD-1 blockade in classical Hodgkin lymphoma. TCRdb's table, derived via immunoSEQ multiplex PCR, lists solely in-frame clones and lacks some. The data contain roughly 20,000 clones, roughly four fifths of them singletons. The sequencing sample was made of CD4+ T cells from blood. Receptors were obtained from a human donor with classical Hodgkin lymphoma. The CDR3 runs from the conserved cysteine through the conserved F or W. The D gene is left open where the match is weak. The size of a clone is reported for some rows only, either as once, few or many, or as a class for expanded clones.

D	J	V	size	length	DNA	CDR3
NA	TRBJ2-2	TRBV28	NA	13	TGTGCCACCGGGGGACAGAACACCGGGGAGCTGTTTTTT	CATGGQNTGELFF
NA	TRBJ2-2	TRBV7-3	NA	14	TGTGCCAGCAGCCCGCGAGGGTCCGGCGGGGAGCTGTTTTTT	CASSPRGSGGELFF
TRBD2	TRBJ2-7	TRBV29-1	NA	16	TGCAGCGTTCCGGGACTAGCGGGAGCGTCGGGGGACGAGCAGTACTTC	CSVPGLAGASGDEQYF
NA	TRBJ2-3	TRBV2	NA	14	TGTGCCAGCACAGGGCTCCTCCCCACAGATACGCAGTATTTT	CASTGLLPTDTQYF
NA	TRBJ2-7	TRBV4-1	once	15	TGCGCCAGCAGCCAAGAGTGGACTCTTACCTACGAGCAGTACTTC	CASSQEWTLTYEQYF
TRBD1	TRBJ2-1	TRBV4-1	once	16	TGCGCCAGCAGCCAAGTCGGGACAGGAATTCGTAATGAGCAGTTCTTC	CASSQVGTGIRNEQFF
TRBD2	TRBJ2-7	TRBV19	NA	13	TGTGCCAGTAGGGTGGTCGGGGGGAGCGAGCAGTACTTC	CASRVVGGSEQYF
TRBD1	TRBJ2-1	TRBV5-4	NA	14	TGTGCCAGCAGCTTGGAACAGGGGGCGAATGAGCAGTTCTTC	CASSLEQGANEQFF
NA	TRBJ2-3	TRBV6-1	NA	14	TGTGCCAGCAGTCGGTCCGGAAACACAGATACGCAGTATTTT	CASSRSGNTDTQYF
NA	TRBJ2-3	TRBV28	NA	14	TGTGCCAGCAGTCTCCCGGGAGTTCCAGTCACGCAGTATTTT	CASSLPGVPVTQYF
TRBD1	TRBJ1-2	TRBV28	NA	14	TGTGCCAGCAGTTACGGGACAGATAACTATGGCTACACCTTC	CASSYGTDNYGYTF
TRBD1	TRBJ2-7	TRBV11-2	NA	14	TGTGCCAGCAGCCCAGGACAGGGGGAATACGAGCAGTACTTC	CASSPGQGEYEQYF
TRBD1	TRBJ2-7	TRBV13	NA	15	TGTGCCAGCAGCTCGTGGACAGGGGGGACCTACGAGCAGTACTTC	CASSSWTGGTYEQYF
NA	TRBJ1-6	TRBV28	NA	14	TGTGCCAGCAGCACAACCAGACATAATTCACCCCTCCACTTT	CASSTTRHNSPLHF
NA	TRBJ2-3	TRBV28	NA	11	TGTGCCAGCATAACAAAAGATACGCAGTATTTT	CASITKDTQYF
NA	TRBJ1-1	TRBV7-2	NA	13	TGTGCCAGCAGCGAACAGGGGAACACTGAAGCTTTCTTT	CASSEQGNTEAFF
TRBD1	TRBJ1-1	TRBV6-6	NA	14	TGTGCCAGCAGATATTCCGGACAGGGGCATGAAGCTTTCTTT	CASRYSGQGHEAFF
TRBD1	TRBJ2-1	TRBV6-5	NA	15	TGTGCCAGCAGAATTGGACAGGGCGGCTACAATGAGCAGTTCTTC	CASRIGQGGYNEQFF
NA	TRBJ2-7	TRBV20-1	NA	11	TGCAGTAACAGGGCGGGAAACGAGCAGTACTTC	CSNRAGNEQYF
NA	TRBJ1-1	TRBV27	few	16	TGTGCCAGCAGCTTAAAAACGGTGGGAGCGAGCACTGAAGCTTTCTTT	CASSLKTVGASTEAFF
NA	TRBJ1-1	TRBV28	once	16	TGTGCCAGCAGTTCGGCGATGGGCCGCGCCAACACTGAAGCTTTCTTT	CASSSAMGRANTEAFF
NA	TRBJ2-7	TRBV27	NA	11	TGTGCCAGCAGTTTAATCTACGAGCAGTACTTC	CASSLIYEQYF
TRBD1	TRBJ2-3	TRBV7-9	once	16	TGTGCCAGCAGCTTCGGGACAGCGGACAGCACAGATACGCAGTATTTT	CASSFGTADSTDTQYF
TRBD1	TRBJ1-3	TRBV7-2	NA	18	TGTGCCAGCAGCCCGAGGCAAGCAGGGGGCGCGCTCGGAAACACCATATATTTT	CASSPRQAGGALGNTIYF
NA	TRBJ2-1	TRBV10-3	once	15	TGTGCCATCAGTGCGGACGTCAGCTCCTACAATGAGCAGTTCTTC	CAISADVSSYNEQFF
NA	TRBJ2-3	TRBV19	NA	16	TGTGCCAGTAGTATCGGGCTTCGGGGAACCGCAGATACGCAGTATTTT	CASSIGLRGTADTQYF
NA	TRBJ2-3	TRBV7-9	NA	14	TGTGCCAGCAGCCAGAACGCCTACACAGATACGCAGTATTTT	CASSQNAYTDTQYF
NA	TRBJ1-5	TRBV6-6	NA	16	TGTGCCAGCAGTTACCGTCACTACAGGGATGATCAGCCCCAGCATTTT	CASSYRHYRDDQPQHF
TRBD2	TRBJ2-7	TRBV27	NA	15	TGTGCCAGCAAGCGGGGTAGCAACCCACAGACTGAGCAGTACTTC	CASKRGSNPQTEQYF
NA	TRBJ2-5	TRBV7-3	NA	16	TGTGCCAGCAGCTCGAAACTAGTAGGCGGCCCAGAGACCCAGTACTTC	CASSSKLVGGPETQYF
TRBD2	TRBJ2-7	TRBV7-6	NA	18	TGTGCCAGCAGCTTTCGACCTCTCGGAGCGGGAGAAGGGTACGAGCAGTACTTC	CASSFRPLGAGEGYEQYF
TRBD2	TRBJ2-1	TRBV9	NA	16	TGTGCCAGCAGCGCCCATCCTAGCGGGGCCAACAATGAGCAGTTCTTC	CASSAHPSGANNEQFF
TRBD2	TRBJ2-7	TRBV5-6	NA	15	TGTGCCAGCAGCTCCCTACTAGCGGGAGGGTACGAGCAGTACTTC	CASSSLLAGGYEQYF
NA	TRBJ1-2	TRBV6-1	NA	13	TGTGCCAGCAGTGCCGCGATACGGTATGGCTACACCTTC	CASSAAIRYGYTF
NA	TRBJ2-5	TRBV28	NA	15	TGTGCCAGCAGTTTTGCCGGCGGCTACCAAGAGACCCAGTACTTC	CASSFAGGYQETQYF
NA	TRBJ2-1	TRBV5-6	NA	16	TGTGCCAGCAGCTTCCGGGGGCTCCAAAACGGCAATGAGCAGTTCTTC	CASSFRGLQNGNEQFF
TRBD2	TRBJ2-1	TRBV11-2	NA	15	TGTGCCAGCAGCCAGCGGGGGAGCTCCTACAATGAGCAGTTCTTC	CASSQRGSSYNEQFF
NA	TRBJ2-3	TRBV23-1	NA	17	TGCGCCAGCAGTCAATCGGGGGGACAGAAGAGCACAGATACGCAGTATTTT	CASSQSGGQKSTDTQYF
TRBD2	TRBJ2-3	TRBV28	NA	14	TGTGCCAGCAGGGGACTAGATGTCACAGATACGCAGTATTTT	CASRGLDVTDTQYF
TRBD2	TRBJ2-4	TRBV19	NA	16	TGTGCCAGTAGTAGAGGGACTAGTTCTGGAGGGGACATTCAGTACTTC	CASSRGTSSGGDIQYF
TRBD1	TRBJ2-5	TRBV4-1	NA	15	TGCGCCAGCAGCCAAGTGGGACAGGGGGCAGAGACCCAGTACTTC	CASSQVGQGAETQYF
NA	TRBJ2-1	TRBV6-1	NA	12	TGTGCCAGCAGTGAAATACGCAATGAGCAGTTCTTC	CASSEIRNEQFF
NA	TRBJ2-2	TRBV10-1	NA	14	TGCGCCAGCAGTCCCGACAGTCTTACCGGGGAGCTGTTTTTT	CASSPDSLTGELFF
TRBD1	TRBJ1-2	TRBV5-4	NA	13	TGTGCCAGCAGGTTACAGGGGAACTATGGCTACACCTTC	CASRLQGNYGYTF
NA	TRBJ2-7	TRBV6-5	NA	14	TGTGCCAGCAGTCGGACCGGAGACTCCTACGAGCAGTACTTC	CASSRTGDSYEQYF
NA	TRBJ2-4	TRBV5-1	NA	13	TGCGCCAGCAGCTTGGCTGCCAAAAACATTCAGTACTTC	CASSLAAKNIQYF